The 17 T cell receptor beta chains below all came from one sample that was sequenced in a study of blood T cell repertoires in COVID-19. TCRdb's table, derived via immunoSEQ multiplex PCR, lists solely in-frame clones and lacks some. The table includes approximately 220,000 clones, approximately 86% detected once. Sequencing used peripheral blood. Receptors originate from a man aged 55-75 years with acute or convalescent COVID-19.

The V gene is TRBV18, the J gene TRBJ2-2; TRBD1 matches 10 bases. The V gene end was trimmed by 6 bases and the J gene end by 6 bases; junction bases not matched to a gene: 7. The CDR3 spans 15 residues. Germline CDR1 KGHSH, CDR2 LQKENI. The CDR3 protein is CASSDPGTGAGELFF. In DNA form, the CDR3 reads TGTGCCAGCTCGGACCCCGGGACAGGGGCCGGGGAGCTGTTTTTT.

The rearrangement links TRBV11-2 to TRBJ1-2, with D possibly being TRBD1 (5 bases). The V end lost 0 bases, the J end lost 3 bases, and 20 bases lay between the germline ends. Germline loops: CDR1 SGHAT, CDR2 FQNNGV. CDR3 length equals 18 residues. The CDR3 DNA reads TGTGCCAGCAGCTTAGATTGGGGAGGAGGGGTGGTCGACTATGGCTACACCTTC. Amino acid sequence: CASSLDWGGGVVDYGYTF.

The V call is TRBV7-8, the J call TRBJ1-5; 9 bases match TRBD1. CDR3 length: 16 residues. Germline-derived CDR1 and CDR2 are SGHVS and FQNEAQ. V lost 5 bases to trimming and J lost 2 bases; unmatched junction nucleotides: 7. The DNA for the CDR3 is TGTGCCAGCAGCCCCCGGACAGGGGAAGGCAATCAGCCCCAGCATTTT. This translates into CASSPRTGEGNQPQHF.

This clone was counted once. The rearrangement uses TRBV30 and TRBJ2-5; 7 bases fit TRBD1. Germline V gene data show CDR1 as GTSNPN and CDR2 as SVGIG (reference sequence). The CDR3 covers 13 residues. Germline trimming cut 0 bases from V and 3 bases from J; bases unmatched to any gene: 1. CDR3 region: CAWSVQGKETQYF. The CDR3 DNA reads TGTGCCTGGAGTGTACAGGGGAAAGAGACCCAGTACTTC.

The V gene is TRBV27, the J gene TRBJ2-3; 14 bases match TRBD2. J gave up 4 bases and V 2 bases, and 2 bases lay outside the gene matches. This CDR3 spans 16 amino acids. Per the germline V gene, CDR1 is MNHEY and CDR2 is SMNVEV (reference sequence). CDR3 coding DNA: TGTGCCAGCAGTTTAGGGACTAGCGGGGGCCCAGATACGCAGTATTTT. Translation gives CASSLGTSGGPDTQYF.

The V call is TRBV27, the J call TRBJ1-1; TRBD1 might be the D (6 bases). Looked up from germline, CDR1 is MNHEY and CDR2 is SMNVEV (reference sequence). Between the trimmed V and J ends, which lost 3 bases and 0 bases, there was a span of 17 bases. The CDR3 sequence is 17 residues long. The CDR3 here is CASSLPPQGRVNTEAFF. CDR3 coding DNA: TGTGCCAGCAGTTTGCCCCCACAGGGTAGGGTGAACACTGAAGCTTTCTTT.

The V gene is TRBV4-1, the J gene TRBJ1-5; D unresolved. The ends were cut back, 3 bases at V and 0 bases at J, with 12 bases in the middle. In germline, CDR1 is MGHRA, CDR2 YSYEKL. The CDR3 is 16 residues long. The CDR3 sequence is CASSQYFQNSNQPQHF. DNA for the CDR3: TGCGCCAGCAGCCAGTATTTCCAGAATAGCAATCAGCCCCAGCATTTT.

V and J are TRBV28 and TRBJ1-5; TRBD1 matches 8 bases. This CDR3 contains 13 residues. Germline V lookup: CDR1 MDHEN, CDR2 SYDVKM. The J segment lost 11 bases and the V segment lost 1 base, leaving 4 bases of the junction unmatched. CDR3 sequence (DNA): TGTGCCAGCAGTTTATTTGGACAGGGTGCCCAGCATTTT. As protein: CASSLFGQGAQHF.

V gene TRBV14 combines with J gene TRBJ1-2; D is unclear. Germline values: CDR1 SGHDN, CDR2 FVKESK. The CDR3 consists of 14 residues. V lost 1 base, J lost 1 base, and 7 bases lay in between. Written as DNA, the CDR3 is TGTGCCAGCAGCCAAGTCCGGGGTAACTATGGCTACACCTTC. Protein product: CASSQVRGNYGYTF.

On this clone: Compared with germline, one end of the junction differs, possibly owing to a read error. Here the CDR3 DNA reads TGTGCCAGCAGTTTATGGGGAGGGGCAGCCTCCTTC. This codes for CASSLWGGAASF. V gene TRBV28 combines with J gene TRBJ1-2, with TRBD1 as a possible D gene (5 bases). This CDR3 is built from 12 residues. Germline lookup yields CDR1 MDHEN and CDR2 SYDVKM.

The table lists this clone with a count of one. The gene calls are TRBV6-1 and TRBJ2-5, with 9 bases matching TRBD2. Germline V CDR1 and CDR2: MNHNS, SASEGT. The CDR3 is made up of 16 amino acids. V dropped 1 base and J dropped 7; count of bases not matched to a gene: 10. CDR3 in DNA: TGTGCCAGCAGTGAAGGGTTGCGGGGGGGCCGGGGGACCCAGTACTTC. This translates into CASSEGLRGGRGTQYF.

The chain combines TRBV28 with TRBJ1-1; a weak D match, TRBD1 (6 bases). Trimming took 6 bases from V and 1 from J, leaving 15 bases between them. CDR3 length equals 15 residues. The germline V gene encodes CDR1 MDHEN and CDR2 SYDVKM. In nucleotides, the CDR3 is TGTGCCAGCAGGGAAGAGACAGGCCCGAACACTGAAGCTTTCTTT. Translation: CASREETGPNTEAFF.

V and J are TRBV6-6 and TRBJ2-3; 8 bases are shared with TRBD1. CDR1 is MNHNY, CDR2 SVGAGI, per germline (reference sequence). J was trimmed by 5 bases and V by 7 bases; bases with no gene match: 5. This CDR3 region has 13 residues. The CDR3 here is CASNRGAVDTQYF. CDR3 nucleotides: TGTGCCAGCAACAGGGGGGCCGTAGATACGCAGTATTTT.

The chain joins TRBV10-2 to TRBJ2-5; TRBD2 might be the D (5 bases). The length of the CDR3 is 14 residues. V was clipped by 6 bases and J by 4 bases, with 15 bases between them. Germline values: CDR1 WSHSY, CDR2 SAAADI. The CDR3: CASRDPGMGETQYF. CDR3 DNA: TGCGCCAGCAGGGACCCCGGGATGGGAGAGACCCAGTACTTC.

The chain uses TRBV7-2 and TRBJ2-7; the D gene is possibly TRBD2 (5 bases). CDR1 is SGHTA and CDR2 is FQGNSA in the germline V gene. The CDR3 length is 13 residues. V was pared by 1 base and J by 7 bases, with 11 bases between. CDR3 protein: CASSLGFRGEQYF. The CDR3 DNA follows: TGTGCCAGCAGCTTAGGGTTCCGGGGAGAGCAGTACTTC.

This clone was seen a single time. The chain links TRBV7-2 to TRBJ2-1, with D possibly TRBD2 on 7 matching bases. Germline V gene data show CDR1 as SGHTA and CDR2 as FQGNSA. This CDR3 contains 17 residues. V was trimmed by 2 bases and J by 2 bases, leaving 16 bases between them. Written as DNA, the CDR3 is TGTGCCAGCAGCTTACGAGGGGGGGAATTAACCTACAATGAGCAGTTCTTC. It is translated as CASSLRGGELTYNEQFF.

The chain uses TRBV18 and TRBJ2-1; 11 bases are a match to TRBD2. Germline loops: CDR1 KGHSH, CDR2 LQKENI. V lost 2 bases to trimming and J lost 1 base; unmatched junction nucleotides: 7. The CDR3 consists of 18 residues. The CDR3, as DNA: TGTGCCAGCTCACCAGGTCTAGCGGGGGGACATTCCTACAATGAGCAGTTCTTC. Protein sequence: CASSPGLAGGHSYNEQFF.